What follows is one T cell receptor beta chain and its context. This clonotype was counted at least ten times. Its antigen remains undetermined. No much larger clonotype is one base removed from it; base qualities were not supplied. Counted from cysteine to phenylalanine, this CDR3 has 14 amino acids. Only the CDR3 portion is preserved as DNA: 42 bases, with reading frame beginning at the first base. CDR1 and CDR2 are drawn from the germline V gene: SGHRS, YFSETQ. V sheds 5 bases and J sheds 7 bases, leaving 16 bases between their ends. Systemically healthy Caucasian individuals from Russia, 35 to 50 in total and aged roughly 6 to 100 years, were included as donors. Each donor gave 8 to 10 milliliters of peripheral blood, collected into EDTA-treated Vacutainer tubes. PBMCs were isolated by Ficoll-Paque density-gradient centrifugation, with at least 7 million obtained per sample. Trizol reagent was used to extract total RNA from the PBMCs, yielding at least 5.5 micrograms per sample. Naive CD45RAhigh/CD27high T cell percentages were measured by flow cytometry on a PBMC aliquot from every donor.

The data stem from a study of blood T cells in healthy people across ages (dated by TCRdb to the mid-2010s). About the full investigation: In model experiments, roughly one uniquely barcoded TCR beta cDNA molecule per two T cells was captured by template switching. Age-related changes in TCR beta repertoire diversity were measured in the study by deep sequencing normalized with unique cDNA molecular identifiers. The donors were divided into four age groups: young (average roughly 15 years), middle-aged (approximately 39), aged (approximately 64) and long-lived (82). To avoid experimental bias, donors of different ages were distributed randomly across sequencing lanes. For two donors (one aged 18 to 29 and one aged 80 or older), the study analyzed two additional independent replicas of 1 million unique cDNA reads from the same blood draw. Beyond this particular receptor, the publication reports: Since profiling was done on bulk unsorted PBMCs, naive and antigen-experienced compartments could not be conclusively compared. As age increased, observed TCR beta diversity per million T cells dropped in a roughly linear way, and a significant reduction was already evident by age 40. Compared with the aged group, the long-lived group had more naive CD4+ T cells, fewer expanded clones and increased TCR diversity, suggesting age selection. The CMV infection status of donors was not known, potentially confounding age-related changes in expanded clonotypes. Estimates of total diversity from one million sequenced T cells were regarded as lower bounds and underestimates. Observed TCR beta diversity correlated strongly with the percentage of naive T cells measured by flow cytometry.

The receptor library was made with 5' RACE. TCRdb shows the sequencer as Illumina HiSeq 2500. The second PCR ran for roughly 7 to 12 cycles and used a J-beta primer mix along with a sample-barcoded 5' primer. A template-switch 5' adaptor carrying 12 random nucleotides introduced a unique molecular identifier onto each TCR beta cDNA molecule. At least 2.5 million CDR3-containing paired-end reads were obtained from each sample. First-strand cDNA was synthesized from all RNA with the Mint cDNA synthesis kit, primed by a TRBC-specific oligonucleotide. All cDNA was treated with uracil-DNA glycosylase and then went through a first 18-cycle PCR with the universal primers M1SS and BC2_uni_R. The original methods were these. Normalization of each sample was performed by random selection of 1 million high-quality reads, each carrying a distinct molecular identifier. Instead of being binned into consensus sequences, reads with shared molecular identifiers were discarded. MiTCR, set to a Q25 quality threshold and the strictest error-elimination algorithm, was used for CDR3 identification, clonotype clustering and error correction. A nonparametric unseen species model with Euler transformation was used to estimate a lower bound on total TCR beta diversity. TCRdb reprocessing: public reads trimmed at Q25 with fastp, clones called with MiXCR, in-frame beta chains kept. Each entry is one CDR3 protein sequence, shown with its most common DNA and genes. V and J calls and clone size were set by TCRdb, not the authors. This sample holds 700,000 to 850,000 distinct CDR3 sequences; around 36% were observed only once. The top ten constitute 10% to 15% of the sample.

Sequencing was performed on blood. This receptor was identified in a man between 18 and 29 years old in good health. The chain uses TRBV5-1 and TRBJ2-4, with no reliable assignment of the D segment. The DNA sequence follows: TGCGCCAGCAGGTTCGATTGGGCCCCGAACATTCAGTACTTC. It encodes CASRFDWAPNIQYF.